Sequencing of this TCR beta chain was carried out in a study of blood T cell repertoires in COVID-19. Study information: Acute and convalescent COVID-19 samples came from the United States, Italy and Spain.

The CDR3 has 15 amino acids. Trimming pared 3 bases from V and 5 bases from J, leaving 14 bases between. In germline, CDR1 is LGHNA, CDR2 YSLEER. Original data processing: Reference gene primer amplification gave nucleated cell count estimates. Profiled with immunoSEQ multiplex PCR; TCRdb holds only in-frame clones, not every one. The V and J calls and clone size are taken from that table; D and trimming were inferred from the DNA. The sample holds about 150,000 clones, about 84% seen once. Sequenced input: peripheral blood. This TCR came from a woman in her fifties or sixties with acute or convalescent COVID-19. This chain uses TRBV4-3 with TRBJ2-1; TRBD2 is a possible D gene (6 bases). CDR3 DNA: TGCGCCAGCAGCCACATTACGGGGGACGACAATGAGCAGTTCTTC. This sequence encodes CASSHITGDDNEQFF.